This paragraph covers one TCR beta chain sequence. Its antigen is not identified. This entry is derived from a study of blood T cells in healthy people across ages. Study results and caveats: TCR beta diversity, measured per million T cells, fell in a roughly linear way with age.

Alongside a J-beta primer mix, a sample-barcoded 5' primer served in a second PCR lasting 7 to 11 cycles. The template-switch adaptor, which had 12 random nucleotides, put a tag on each cDNA molecule. Each of the samples gave a minimum of 2.5 million paired-end reads that contained CDR3. One entry per CDR3 protein, called by TCRdb with MiXCR from the 5' RACE reads. The sample yields about 1 million distinct CDR3 sequences, roughly 45% seen once. Germline V lookup: CDR1 SEHNR, CDR2 FQNEAQ (reference sequence). V was trimmed by 0 bases and J by 3 bases, leaving 10 bases between them. This CDR3 contains 15 residues.

The genes are TRBV7-9 and TRBJ2-3; D is unresolved. The TCR sequence derives from a woman aged 55-69 years in good health. The sequenced sample was blood. The DNA for the CDR3 is TGTGCCAGCAGCTTAGCGGTGGGAAATACAGATACGCAGTATTTT. Protein sequence: CASSLAVGNTDTQYF.